These T cell receptor beta chains were read from a single sample in a study of blood T cell repertoires in COVID-19. Libraries were prepared by immunoSEQ multiplex PCR; TCRdb keeps only in-frame clonotypes and omits some of them. The table lists approximately 280,000 clones, around 85% of them singletons, with 6% to 7% in the top ten. Specimen: PBMCs or T cells enriched from blood (not recorded which). These receptors came from a woman between 40 and 50 years old who had recovered from COVID-19. Both conserved end residues are part of each CDR3. D genes are given only for firm matches. Size is omitted from some rows. Given values are once, few, many or a class for expanded clones.

clone_size	j_call	v_call	d_call	cdr3_aa	cdr3_nt
.	TRBJ1-1	TRBV28	.	CASTTGGTGKRTEAFF	TGTGCCAGCACTACGGGGGGAACGGGGAAAAGAACTGAAGCTTTCTTT
many	TRBJ1-2	TRBV9	TRBD1	CASSVGTTGGPNYGYTF	TGTGCCAGCAGCGTAGGGACAACAGGGGGCCCTAACTATGGCTACACCTTC
.	TRBJ2-3	TRBV27	.	CASSFRRSMDTQYF	TGTGCCAGCAGTTTCCGGCGGTCCATGGATACGCAGTATTTT
.	TRBJ1-1	TRBV9	.	CASSRGSKNTEAFF	TGTGCCAGCAGCCGAGGGTCCAAGAACACTGAAGCTTTCTTT
.	TRBJ1-1	TRBV19	.	CASSSQGQNTEAFF	TGTGCCAGTAGTAGCCAGGGACAGAACACTGAAGCTTTCTTT
.	TRBJ2-7	TRBV12-3/TRBV12-4	.	CASSFGGPRWHF	TGTGCCAGCAGTTTCGGGGGACCCAGGTGGCACTTC
.	TRBJ2-5	TRBV7-9	TRBD1	CASSRTGETQYF	TGTGCCAGCAGCCGGACAGGAGAGACCCAGTACTTC
.	TRBJ1-4	TRBV30	TRBD1	CAWSVHRGSTNEKLFF	TGTGCCTGGAGTGTACACAGGGGTTCGACTAATGAAAAACTGTTTTTT
.	TRBJ2-3	TRBV19	.	CASSIRGRADTQYF	TGTGCCAGTAGTATTAGGGGAAGGGCAGATACGCAGTATTTT
.	TRBJ1-2	TRBV2	.	CASIMGTNYGYTF	TGTGCCAGCATCATGGGGACAAACTATGGCTACACCTTC
.	TRBJ2-1	TRBV6-5	TRBD2	CASSLAGTSYNEQFF	TGTGCCAGCTCGTTAGCGGGGACATCCTACAATGAGCAGTTCTTC
.	TRBJ2-3	TRBV27	TRBD1	CASSSWGTGQTDTQYF	TGTGCCAGCAGTTCCTGGGGGACAGGCCAAACAGATACGCAGTATTTT
.	TRBJ1-1	TRBV27	.	CASSFGGGGNTEAFF	TGTGCCAGCAGTTTTGGCGGAGGAGGGAACACTGAAGCTTTCTTT
.	TRBJ2-7	TRBV3-1/TRBV3-2	.	CASSQSLLYEQYF	TGTGCCAGCAGCCAGAGCCTACTCTACGAGCAGTACTTC
.	TRBJ1-1	TRBV4-1	.	CASSQDRVLYGANTEAFF	TGCGCCAGCAGCCAAGACAGGGTTCTGTACGGCGCGAACACTGAAGCTTTCTTT
.	TRBJ2-3	TRBV28	TRBD1	CASSKGGTGVLDTQYF	TGTGCCAGCAGTAAGGGGGGGACAGGGGTTCTAGATACGCAGTATTTT
once	TRBJ2-7	TRBV7-8	TRBD1	CASSQGQGPPYEQYF	TGTGCCAGCAGCCAAGGACAGGGTCCCCCCTACGAGCAGTACTTC
.	TRBJ1-1	TRBV7-2	.	CASGARWNTEAFF	TGTGCCAGCGGAGCCAGATGGAACACTGAAGCTTTCTTT
.	TRBJ1-3	TRBV5-1	.	CASSFQGAGAGNTIYF	TGCGCCAGCAGCTTCCAGGGTGCAGGGGCTGGAAACACCATATATTTT
.	TRBJ2-5	TRBV20-1	TRBD2	CSASNLAGPGTQYF	TGCAGTGCTAGTAACCTAGCGGGTCCGGGGACCCAGTACTTC
once	TRBJ2-5	TRBV18	TRBD1	CASSPGQVQETQYF	TGTGCCAGCTCACCGGGACAGGTCCAAGAGACCCAGTACTTC
few	TRBJ1-5	TRBV28	.	CASSLLTRTQHF	TGTGCCAGCAGTTTATTAACTAGGACCCAGCATTTT
.	TRBJ1-5	TRBV11-2	.	CASSLTTGQPQHF	TGTGCCAGCAGCTTAACGACGGGTCAGCCCCAGCATTTT
.	TRBJ2-4	TRBV28	TRBD2	CASSPGLAGGLNIQYF	TGTGCCAGCAGTCCAGGACTAGCGGGAGGACTAAACATTCAGTACTTC
.	TRBJ1-4	TRBV6-1	.	CASSEQGRGEKLFF	TGTGCCAGCAGTGAACAGGGTCGAGGTGAAAAACTGTTTTTT
.	TRBJ1-3	TRBV5-4	.	CASSDHHPGASPVSGNTIYF	TGTGCCAGCAGCGACCACCATCCAGGGGCGAGTCCAGTCTCTGGAAACACCATATATTTT
.	TRBJ1-2	TRBV15	TRBD1	CATSRGQGYKNGYTF	TGTGCCACCAGCAGAGGACAGGGCTATAAAAATGGCTACACCTTC
.	TRBJ2-3	TRBV5-3	TRBD2	CARSPRGRETSGGEGRGTDTQYF	TGTGCCAGAAGCCCTAGGGGCAGGGAGACTAGCGGGGGCGAGGGACGGGGCACAGATACGCAGTATTTT
.	TRBJ1-1	TRBV7-9	.	CASSRDMNTEAFF	TGTGCCAGCAGCCGCGATATGAACACTGAAGCTTTCTTT